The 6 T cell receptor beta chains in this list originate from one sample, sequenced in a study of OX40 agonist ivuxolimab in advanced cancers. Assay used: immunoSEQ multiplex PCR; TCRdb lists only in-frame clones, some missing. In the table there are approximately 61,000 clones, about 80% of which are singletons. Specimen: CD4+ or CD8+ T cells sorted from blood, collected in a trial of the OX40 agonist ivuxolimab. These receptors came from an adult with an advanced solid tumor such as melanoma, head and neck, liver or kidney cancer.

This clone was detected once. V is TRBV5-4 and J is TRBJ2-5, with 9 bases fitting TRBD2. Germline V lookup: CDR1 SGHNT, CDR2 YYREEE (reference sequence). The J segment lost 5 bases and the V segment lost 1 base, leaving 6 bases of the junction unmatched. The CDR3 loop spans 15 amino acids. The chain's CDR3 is CASSLRGGGAETQYF. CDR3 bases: TGTGCCAGCAGCTTGAGGGGCGGGGGGGCGGAGACCCAGTACTTC.

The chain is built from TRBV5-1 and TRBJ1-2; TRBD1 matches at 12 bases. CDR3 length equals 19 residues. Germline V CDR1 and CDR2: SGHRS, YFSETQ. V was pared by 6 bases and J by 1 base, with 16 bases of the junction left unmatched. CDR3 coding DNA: TGCGCCAGCACCCCTGGGAGGGGGACAGGGGGCTCCTATAACTATGGCTACACCTTC. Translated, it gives CASTPGRGTGGSYNYGYTF. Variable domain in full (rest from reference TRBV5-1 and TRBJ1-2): KAGVTQTPRYLIKTRGQQVTLSCSPISGHRSVSWYQQTPGQGLQFLFEYFSETQRNKGNFPGRFSGRQFSNSRSEMNVSTLELGDSALYLCASTPGRGTGGSYNYGYTFGSGTRLTVV.

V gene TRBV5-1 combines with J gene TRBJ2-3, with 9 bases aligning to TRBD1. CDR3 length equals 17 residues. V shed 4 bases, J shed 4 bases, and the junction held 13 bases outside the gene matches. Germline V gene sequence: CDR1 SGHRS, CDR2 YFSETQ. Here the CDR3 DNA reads TGCGCCAGCAGCCGCGAAATACAGGGGGCTTGGCCAGATACGCAGTATTTT. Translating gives CASSREIQGAWPDTQYF.

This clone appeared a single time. CDR3 in DNA: TGTGCCAGTAGTATCCCCGGGGGGACAGGTGAGCAGTTCTTC. Its protein product is CASSIPGGTGEQFF. This chain uses TRBV19 with TRBJ2-1; D possibly corresponds to TRBD1 (8 bases). V was pared by 3 bases and J by 9 bases, with 15 bases between. The CDR3 consists of 14 residues. Germline V gene sequence: CDR1 LNHDA, CDR2 SQIVND (reference sequence).

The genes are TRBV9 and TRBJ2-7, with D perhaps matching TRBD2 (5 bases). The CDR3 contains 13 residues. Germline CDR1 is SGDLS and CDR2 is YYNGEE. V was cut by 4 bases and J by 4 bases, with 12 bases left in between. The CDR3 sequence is CASSPQTTYEQYF. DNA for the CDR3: TGTGCCAGCAGCCCACAGACTACTTACGAGCAGTACTTC.

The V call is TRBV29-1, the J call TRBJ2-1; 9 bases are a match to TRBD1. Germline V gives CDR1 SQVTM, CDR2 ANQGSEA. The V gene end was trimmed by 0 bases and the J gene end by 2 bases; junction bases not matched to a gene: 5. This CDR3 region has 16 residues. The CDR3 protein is CSVEELRTGAYNEQFF. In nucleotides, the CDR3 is TGCAGCGTTGAAGAATTACGGACAGGGGCCTACAATGAGCAGTTCTTC.